Following are 10 T cell receptor beta chains from one sample sequenced in a study of cytomegalovirus exposure and HLA in healthy donors. Primers: 60 Vbeta forward and 13 Jbeta reverse. Assay used: immunoSEQ multiplex PCR; TCRdb lists only in-frame clones, some missing. The sample totals around 100,000 clones; its top ten clones hold approximately 6.8%. The sample comprised PBMCs. These receptors originate from a man aged 40-49 years in good health and CMV-seropositive.

This chain uses TRBV28 with TRBJ2-7; TRBD1 matches at 9 bases. J gave up 3 bases and V 8 bases, and 8 bases lay outside the gene matches. CDR3 length equals 14 residues. Germline CDR1 and CDR2: MDHEN and SYDVKM. DNA for the CDR3: TGTGCCAGCTTTCCCCAGGGACAGGGCTACGAGCAGTACTTC. It encodes CASFPQGQGYEQYF.

The rearrangement links TRBV5-8 to TRBJ1-5, with D possibly being TRBD1 (6 bases). This CDR3 has 15 residues. V dropped 3 bases and J dropped 7 bases, with 17 bases sitting between them. Germline V gene sequence: CDR1 SGHTS, CDR2 YDEGEE. CDR3 nucleotides: TGTGCCAGCAGCTCGGGACAATCGGCGGGCCAGCCCCAGCATTTT. Its translation is CASSSGQSAGQPQHF.

A word on this clone: This sample also contains other DNA sequences that code for the same CDR3. The rearrangement joins TRBV27 to TRBJ2-3; tentative D call: TRBD2 (6 bases). This CDR3 region has 14 residues. Germline lookup yields CDR1 MNHEY and CDR2 SMNVEV (reference sequence). The germline V and J ends were trimmed by 8 bases and 2 bases, with 14 bases remaining between them. The CDR3 reads CASPKRVSTDTQYF. In DNA form, the CDR3 reads TGTGCCAGCCCTAAGCGGGTATCCACAGATACGCAGTATTTT.

The J gene is TRBJ2-2, the V gene TRBV15; 7 nucleotides align to TRBD1. CDR1 and CDR2 (germline): LNHNV, YYDKDF (reference sequence). This CDR3 has 16 residues. V lost 0 bases, J lost 3 bases, and 4 bases stayed unmatched. The CDR3 is CATSRDRDSYTGELFF. DNA for the CDR3: TGTGCCACCAGCAGAGACCGGGACAGTTACACCGGGGAGCTGTTTTTT.

The rearrangement joins TRBV5-8 to TRBJ2-1, with D tentatively TRBD2 (6 bases). The CDR3 consists of 16 residues. With 0 bases removed from V and 4 bases from J, the gap between germline ends came to 14 bases. Germline V gives CDR1 SGHTS, CDR2 YDEGEE. In DNA form, the CDR3 reads TGTGCCAGCAGCTTGGGTAAAGTAGCGGCATACAATGAGCAGTTCTTC. Its translation is CASSLGKVAAYNEQFF.

CDR3 DNA: TGTGCCAGCTCACTAGGACAGGGAGACTATGGCTACACCTTC. Its protein is CASSLGQGDYGYTF. The V gene is TRBV18, the J gene TRBJ1-2; 8 nucleotides match TRBD1. The germline V gene has CDR1 KGHSH and CDR2 LQKENI. The CDR3 covers 14 residues. Trimming removed 4 bases from V and 3 bases from J; junction bases left unmatched: 4.

The genes are TRBV18 and TRBJ2-5, with D hard to call. Germline lookup yields CDR1 KGHSH and CDR2 LQKENI. V lost 1 base and J 3 bases, leaving 9 bases between the germline ends. The CDR3 runs to 14 residues. CDR3 sequence reads: CASSPRVGEETQYF. In DNA, the CDR3 is TGTGCCAGCTCACCACGAGTGGGCGAAGAGACCCAGTACTTC.

J is TRBJ2-7 and V is TRBV5-8, with 15 bases aligning to TRBD2. In germline, CDR1 is SGHTS, CDR2 YDEGEE. The ends lost 4 bases at V and 1 base at J; junction bases unmatched: 9. This CDR3 has 18 amino acids. The CDR3 loop is CASSPLGLAGGGSYEQYF. CDR3 DNA: TGTGCCAGCAGCCCCCTAGGACTAGCGGGAGGGGGGTCCTACGAGCAGTACTTC.

With regard to this clone: This sample includes further DNA sequences coding for the same CDR3. V is TRBV7-2 and J is TRBJ2-2; D unclear. The germline V and J ends were trimmed by 1 base and 5 bases, with 5 bases remaining between them. The CDR3 spans 13 residues. Per germline, CDR1 SGHTA and CDR2 FQGNSA. The CDR3 sequence: CASSLVRTGELFF. The CDR3 bases are TGTGCCAGCAGCTTAGTGCGTACCGGGGAGCTGTTTTTT. The complete variable domain, with remaining parts taken from reference TRBV7-2 and TRBJ2-2, reads GAGVSQSPSNKVTEKGKDVELRCDPISGHTALYWYRQSLGQGLEFLIYFQGNSAPDKSGLPSDRFSAERTGGSVSTLTIQRTQQEDSAVYLCASSLVRTGELFFGEGSRLTVL.

V gene TRBV15 combines with J gene TRBJ1-4; no clear D gene. The V and J ends lost 3 bases and 7 bases respectively, with 18 bases between them. The CDR3 loop spans 16 amino acids. CDR1 and CDR2 (germline): LNHNV, YYDKDF (reference sequence). In DNA, the CDR3 is TGTGCCACCAGCAGGAACTTACGGCACCGACTTGAAAAACTGTTTTTT. It encodes CATSRNLRHRLEKLFF.